These 19 T cell receptor beta chains originate from one sample sequenced in a study of blood T cell repertoires in COVID-19. The method was immunoSEQ multiplex PCR; TCRdb's version includes in-frame clones alone and lacks a portion of them. The table shows about 160,000 clones, with roughly 90% occurring only once. Specimen: peripheral blood. The receptors here all came from a man younger than 35 with acute or convalescent COVID-19.

This rearrangement joins TRBV19 to TRBJ1-1; maybe TRBD1 (5 bases). CDR3 length: 15 amino acids. Trimming left V 8 bases short and J 4 bases short, with 20 bases between. Per the germline V gene, CDR1 is LNHDA and CDR2 is SQIVND (reference sequence). The CDR3 sequence: CASVGRRGSATEAFF. The CDR3 nucleotides are TGTGCCAGTGTCGGGCGAAGGGGATCGGCCACTGAAGCTTTCTTT. Full variable domain (missing parts from reference TRBV19 and TRBJ1-1): DGGITQSPKYLFRKEGQNVTLSCEQNLNHDAMYWYRQDPGQGLRLIYYSQIVNDFQKGDIAEGYSVSREKKESFPLTVTSAQKNPTAFYLCASVGRRGSATEAFFGQGTRLTVV.

This clone was seen a few times. Other DNA sequences in the same sample also yield this CDR3. This chain links TRBV18 with TRBJ1-2; 7 bases agree with TRBD1. Germline V gene lookup returns CDR1 KGHSH and CDR2 LQKENI. There are 14 residues in the CDR3. The V segment lost 2 bases and the J segment 4 bases; nucleotides outside the gene matches: 4. This CDR3 is CASSPEDRAYGYTF. The CDR3 bases are TGTGCCAGCTCACCAGAAGACAGGGCCTATGGCTACACCTTC.

The chain is built from TRBV6-1 and TRBJ2-7; 7 positions match TRBD1. The trim removed 3 bases at V and 4 bases at J, leaving 9 bases unmatched. Germline CDR1 and CDR2: MNHNS and SASEGT. The CDR3 covers 15 residues. The CDR3 DNA is TGTGCCAGCAGTGAGGCGGACAGGTACCCTTACGAGCAGTACTTC. Translated, it gives CASSEADRYPYEQYF.

A few counts support this clone. The chain uses TRBV5-4 and TRBJ2-3; D perhaps matches TRBD2 (6 bases). Germline assignment: CDR1 SGHNT and CDR2 YYREEE (reference sequence). Trimming stripped 1 base from V and 5 bases from J, with 17 bases between. The CDR3 is 16 amino acids. CDR3 protein: CASSLLISREKDTQYF. The CDR3 nucleotides read TGTGCCAGCAGCTTGCTTATCTCGCGGGAAAAAGATACGCAGTATTTT.

The chain is built from TRBV18 and TRBJ2-1; possible D gene TRBD2, 5 bases. The CDR3 extends over 14 amino acids. The V gene's germline CDR1 is KGHSH and CDR2 LQKENI. V dropped 0 bases and J dropped 7 bases, with 10 bases sitting between them. The CDR3 DNA sequence: TGTGCCAGCTCACCACCGGGAGTTCGGAATGAGCAGTTCTTC. Residues: CASSPPGVRNEQFF.

In this sample, this clone turned up once. The J gene is TRBJ1-1, the V gene TRBV5-1; 7 nucleotides match TRBD1. Per germline, CDR1 SGHRS and CDR2 YFSETQ. V dropped 4 bases and J dropped 3; count of bases not matched to a gene: 3. This CDR3 has 13 residues. CDR3 DNA sequence: TGCGCCAGCAGCCCGGGGACAGACACTGAAGCTTTCTTT. Translating it yields CASSPGTDTEAFF.

This clone occurred once. The chain recombines TRBV7-9 with TRBJ1-4, with 7 bases aligning to TRBD1. Germline CDR1 and CDR2: SEHNR and FQNEAQ (reference sequence). This CDR3 contains 13 residues. V lost 8 bases and J lost 8; bases outside the gene matches: 8. In DNA form, the CDR3 reads TGTGCCAGCCACGACAGGGCGGGAGAAAAACTGTTTTTT. This gives the protein CASHDRAGEKLFF.

This chain links TRBV6-1 with TRBJ1-3; 9 bases are a match to TRBD1. Per the germline V gene, CDR1 is MNHNS and CDR2 is SASEGT. This CDR3 has 16 amino acids. The junction had 7 bases not matched to a gene; V was cut back by 3 bases and J by 4 bases. This chain's CDR3 is CASSDTGTGSGNTIYF. In nucleotides, the CDR3 is TGTGCCAGCAGTGATACCGGGACAGGGTCGGGAAACACCATATATTTT.

This chain uses TRBV18 with TRBJ1-1, with 7 bases matching TRBD1. This CDR3 is 17 amino acids long. The germline CDR1 and CDR2 sequences are KGHSH and LQKENI. The J segment lost 5 bases and the V segment lost 0 bases, leaving 12 bases of the junction unmatched. CDR3 residues: CASSPPGYSRGYTEAFF. The CDR3 region has the DNA TGTGCCAGCTCACCACCGGGTTACAGCAGGGGGTATACTGAAGCTTTCTTT. Full variable domain (missing parts from reference TRBV18 and TRBJ1-1): NAGVMQNPRHLVRRRGQEARLRCSPMKGHSHVYWYRQLPEEGLKFMVYLQKENIIDESGMPKERFSAEFPKEGPSILRIQQVVRGDSAAYFCASSPPGYSRGYTEAFFGQGTRLTVV.

As to this clone: A much larger clone differs by one base, so this may be a read error. This chain links TRBV6-6 with TRBJ1-1, with unresolved D. The CDR3 runs 11 residues. V was trimmed by 5 bases and J by 3 bases, leaving 4 bases between them. The V gene's germline CDR1 is MNHNY and CDR2 SVGAGI (reference sequence). The DNA of the CDR3 is TGTGCCAGCAGTCCTTACACTGAAGCTTTCTTT. Encoded protein: CASSPYTEAFF.

This sequence joins TRBV27 and TRBJ1-2; 9 nucleotides align to TRBD1. The germline gives CDR1 MNHEY, CDR2 SMNVEV (reference sequence). Germline trimming cut 5 bases from V and 3 bases from J; bases unmatched to any gene: 7. This CDR3 is built from 15 residues. Here the CDR3 DNA reads TGTGCCAGCAGTCGGGGGACAGGGCAGGACTATGGCTACACCTTC. It encodes CASSRGTGQDYGYTF.

The chain recombines TRBV5-1 with TRBJ2-2, with 8 bases that match TRBD1. With 1 base clipped from V and 6 bases from J, the junction kept 11 bases outside the gene matches. The germline gives CDR1 SGHRS, CDR2 YFSETQ. The CDR3 is 17 amino acids. The CDR3 reads CASSLSAGGEGAGELFF. DNA of the CDR3: TGCGCCAGCAGCTTGAGTGCAGGGGGCGAAGGGGCCGGGGAGCTGTTTTTT.

The chain employs TRBV6-1 and TRBJ2-5; possibly TRBD1 for D (5 bases). The CDR3 is 14 amino acids. Trimming took off 0 bases at V and 5 bases at J, with 10 bases between the two ends. Germline V lookup: CDR1 MNHNS, CDR2 SASEGT. CDR3 in DNA: TGTGCCAGCAGTGAAGCGGGGCCGTGGGAGACCCAGTACTTC. Translated, it gives CASSEAGPWETQYF.

The rearrangement uses TRBV30 and TRBJ2-2, with 14 bases that match TRBD2. The CDR3 covers 15 residues. Germline assignment: CDR1 GTSNPN and CDR2 SVGIG (reference sequence). V lost 4 bases to trimming and J lost 7 bases; unmatched junction nucleotides: 5. The DNA for the CDR3 is TGTGCCTGGACCTCGGGACTAGCGGGGGTCGGGGAGCTGTTTTTT. It codes for CAWTSGLAGVGELFF.

The chain employs TRBV7-9 and TRBJ2-3, with D maybe TRBD1 (5 bases). The germline V gene encodes CDR1 SEHNR and CDR2 FQNEAQ (reference sequence). With 1 base removed from V and 0 bases from J, the gap between germline ends came to 8 bases. This CDR3 region has 15 residues. The DNA for the CDR3 is TGTGCCAGCAGCTTAGGACAGACTAGCACAGATACGCAGTATTTT. Protein sequence: CASSLGQTSTDTQYF.

This clone was observed a handful of times. The CDR3 spells CASSLGTGGWYEQYF. The CDR3 coding sequence is TGTGCCAGCAGCTTAGGGACAGGGGGCTGGTACGAGCAGTACTTC. V is TRBV7-9 and J is TRBJ2-7; 11 bases match TRBD1. CDR3 size: 15 residues. Germline V gives CDR1 SEHNR, CDR2 FQNEAQ (reference sequence). Germline trimming cut 1 base from V and 4 bases from J; bases unmatched to any gene: 3. Looking up the rest from reference TRBV7-9 and TRBJ2-7 gives the full variable domain: DTGVSQNPRHKITKRGQNVTFRCDPISEHNRLYWYRQTLGQGPEFLTYFQNEAQLEKSRLLSDRFSAERPKGSFSTLEIQRTEQGDSAMYLCASSLGTGGWYEQYFGPGTRLTVT.

The chain employs TRBV5-1 and TRBJ2-1; no firm D call. The germline V gene has CDR1 SGHRS and CDR2 YFSETQ. The CDR3 sequence is 13 residues long. V lost 6 bases and J 0 bases, leaving 7 bases between the germline ends. The CDR3 is CASKPSSYNEQFF. The CDR3 bases are TGCGCCAGCAAGCCTAGCTCCTACAATGAGCAGTTCTTC.

This chain joins TRBV5-6 and TRBJ1-6; 9 nucleotides align to TRBD1. V shed 3 bases and J 13 bases; nucleotides not matched to a gene: 8. The CDR3 length is 14 residues. Per germline, CDR1 SGHDT and CDR2 YYEEEE. CDR3 bases: TGTGCCAGCAGCTCCGGGACAGGGAAGGCGCCCCTCCACTTT. Amino acids: CASSSGTGKAPLHF. Supplemented by reference TRBV5-6 and TRBJ1-6, the full variable domain reads DAGVTQSPTHLIKTRGQQVTLRCSPKSGHDTVSWYQQALGQGPQFIFQYYEEEERQRGNFPDRFSGHQFPNYSSELNVNALLLGDSALYLCASSSGTGKAPLHFGNGTRLTVT.

V usage is TRBV5-1 and J usage is TRBJ1-5; TRBD1 might be the D (5 bases). Germline V CDR1 and CDR2: SGHRS, YFSETQ. Trimming removed 0 bases at V and 1 base at J, with 11 bases between. CDR3 length equals 16 residues. CDR3 residues: CASSLGGAGSNQPQHF. Written as DNA, the CDR3 is TGCGCCAGCAGCTTGGGCGGGGCCGGGAGCAATCAGCCCCAGCATTTT.